This is a list of T cell receptor beta chains from one sample in a study of blood T cell repertoires in COVID-19. The table came from immunoSEQ multiplex PCR; TCRdb's copy has only in-frame clones and leaves some out. The table shows 20,000 to 25,000 clones, with 80% to 85% occurring only once. The sample comprised peripheral blood. All receptors come from an elderly man with active or convalescent COVID-19. CDR3s include the opening cysteine and the closing phenylalanine or tryptophan. D genes are given only for firm matches. Only some rows state a clone size, as once, few, many or a class for expanded clones.

D gene	V gene	J gene	clone size	CDR3 protein	CDR3 DNA
NA	TRBV2	TRBJ1-2	NA	CASRLEGANYGYTF	TGTGCCAGCAGACTGGAGGGAGCTAACTATGGCTACACCTTC
NA	TRBV6-6	TRBJ2-3	NA	CASSTRAPGDTQYF	TGTGCCAGCAGTACCCGGGCCCCGGGGGATACGCAGTATTTT
TRBD2	TRBV27	TRBJ2-7	NA	CASRGGTSGSYEQYF	TGTGCCAGCAGGGGAGGGACTAGCGGCTCCTACGAGCAGTACTTC
NA	TRBV6-5	TRBJ1-1	NA	CASSYESGMTKLSF	TGTGCCAGCAGTTATGAGTCCGGGATGACTAAGCTTTCCTTT
TRBD2	TRBV29-1	TRBJ2-1	NA	CSVAGAGSYNEQFF	TGCAGCGTAGCGGGGGCTGGGTCCTACAATGAGCAGTTCTTC
NA	TRBV28	TRBJ2-5	NA	CASSLEGRSETQYF	TGTGCCAGCAGTTTAGAGGGTCGTTCGGAGACCCAGTACTTC
TRBD2	TRBV6-2/TRBV6-3	TRBJ2-3	NA	CASSWTSGGAFTQYF	TGTGCCAGCAGTTGGACTAGCGGGGGGGCCTTTACGCAGTATTTT
TRBD2	TRBV9	TRBJ2-1	NA	CASSGAGAGVHNEQFF	TGTGCCAGCAGCGGGGCCGGGGCGGGAGTGCACAATGAGCAGTTCTTC
NA	TRBV6-2/TRBV6-3	TRBJ2-7	NA	CASSYSRATGEQYF	TGTGCCAGCAGTTACTCCAGGGCAACAGGCGAGCAGTACTTC
TRBD2	TRBV29-1	TRBJ2-1	once	CSVVAGAGNEQFF	TGCAGCGTTGTGGCGGGAGCCGGTAATGAGCAGTTCTTC
NA	TRBV2	TRBJ1-6	NA	CASSRTDNSPLHF	TGTGCCAGCAGTCGAACAGACAATTCACCCCTCCACTTT
NA	TRBV19	TRBJ2-7	NA	CASSPRGQGIKDEQYF	TGTGCCAGTAGTCCCCGAGGGCAGGGGATCAAGGACGAGCAGTACTTC
TRBD1	TRBV5-1	TRBJ1-2	NA	CASSLETGVANYGYTF	TGCGCCAGCAGCTTGGAGACAGGGGTAGCTAACTATGGCTACACCTTC
TRBD1	TRBV19	TRBJ1-1	medium-sized	CASKEDRMNTEAFF	TGTGCCAGTAAGGAGGACAGGATGAACACTGAAGCTTTCTTT
NA	TRBV19	TRBJ1-1	NA	CASRRASQGLNTEAFF	TGTGCCAGTAGGAGAGCGAGTCAGGGCCTGAACACTGAAGCTTTCTTT
NA	TRBV7-9	TRBJ2-2	once	CASSASSTGELFF	TGTGCCAGCAGCGCCTCTAGCACCGGGGAGCTGTTTTTT
TRBD1	TRBV18	TRBJ2-7	NA	CASSPQTGTGAYEQYF	TGTGCCAGCTCGCCACAGACCGGGACAGGGGCCTACGAGCAGTACTTC
TRBD1	TRBV5-1	TRBJ1-1	once	CASSGGTGENTEAFF	TGCGCCAGCAGCGGAGGGACAGGGGAAAACACTGAAGCTTTCTTT
NA	TRBV5-1	TRBJ1-2	NA	CASSSLNYGYTF	TGCGCCAGCAGCTCCCTTAACTATGGCTACACCTTC
NA	TRBV9	TRBJ2-7	NA	CASSISRDIDEQYF	TGTGCCAGCAGCATAAGCCGGGACATCGACGAGCAGTACTTC
TRBD2	TRBV5-1	TRBJ2-2	NA	CASSLEGGGNTGELFF	TGCGCCAGCAGCTTGGAAGGCGGGGGGAACACCGGGGAGCTGTTTTTT
NA	TRBV6-6	TRBJ1-1	NA	CASSRRNTEAFF	TGTGCCAGCAGCCGACGGAACACTGAAGCTTTCTTT
TRBD1	TRBV27	TRBJ2-7	few	CASSLRTGISYEQYF	TGTGCCAGCAGCCTTAGGACAGGCATATCCTACGAGCAGTACTTC
TRBD2	TRBV28	TRBJ2-6	few	CASSPYTRASGRPSGANVLTF	TGTGCCAGCAGTCCATATACCAGGGCTAGCGGGAGACCCTCTGGGGCCAACGTCCTGACTTTC
NA	TRBV7-7	TRBJ2-1	NA	CASSLRSENYNEQFF	TGTGCCAGCAGCTTACGGTCCGAAAACTACAATGAGCAGTTCTTC
NA	TRBV5-5	TRBJ1-5	NA	CASSSAQGGPQHF	TGTGCCAGCAGCTCGGCTCAGGGAGGACCCCAGCATTTT
NA	TRBV5-1	TRBJ2-7	NA	CASRTTQDRYEQYF	TGCGCCAGCAGAACAACCCAGGACAGATACGAGCAGTACTTC
TRBD1	TRBV28	TRBJ2-7	NA	CASSGDSYEQYF	TGTGCCAGCAGTGGGGACAGTTACGAGCAGTACTTC
TRBD1	TRBV7-9	TRBJ1-6	few	CASSPSTGEATPLHF	TGTGCCAGCAGCCCCTCAACAGGGGAGGCGACACCCCTCCACTTT
NA	TRBV29-1	TRBJ1-1	NA	CSPGNFGTEAFF	TGCAGCCCCGGGAACTTCGGCACTGAAGCTTTCTTT
TRBD1	TRBV9	TRBJ1-1	NA	CASSRGDREAFF	TGTGCCAGCAGCAGAGGGGACAGGGAAGCTTTCTTT
NA	TRBV5-5	TRBJ1-2	NA	CASSFRDTLTSYGYTF	TGTGCCAGCAGCTTCCGGGACACTTTAACCTCCTATGGCTACACCTTC
NA	TRBV7-3	TRBJ1-1	few	CASSLGRGTNTEAFF	TGTGCCAGCAGCTTAGGTCGGGGTACGAACACTGAAGCTTTCTTT
TRBD2	TRBV19	TRBJ2-7	NA	CASSDSGTSSYEQYF	TGTGCCAGTAGTGACTCCGGGACTAGCTCCTACGAGCAGTACTTC
TRBD1	TRBV19	TRBJ1-5	NA	CASSEAPRTGDQPQHF	TGTGCCAGTAGTGAGGCCCCCCGGACAGGGGATCAGCCCCAGCATTTT
NA	TRBV5-1	TRBJ2-3	NA	CASSLESGFDTQYF	TGCGCCAGCAGCTTGGAATCGGGATTTGATACGCAGTATTTT
TRBD2	TRBV6-2/TRBV6-3	TRBJ2-7	NA	CASSYTPIAGGPWNEQYF	TGTGCCAGCAGTTACACCCCAATAGCGGGAGGGCCTTGGAACGAGCAGTACTTC
NA	TRBV4-2	TRBJ2-2	NA	CASSQDPTAYTGELFF	TGTGCCAGCAGCCAAGATCCGACAGCATATACCGGGGAGCTGTTTTTT
NA	TRBV7-2	TRBJ1-2	NA	CASSTSTNYGYTF	TGTGCCAGCAGCACGAGTACTAACTATGGCTACACCTTC
NA	TRBV21-1	TRBJ2-1	NA	CASTGRGNHNEQFF	TGTGCCAGCACGGGTCGCGGAAACCACAATGAGCAGTTCTTC
NA	TRBV6-5	TRBJ2-7	few	CASSYAGDSYEQYF	TGTGCCAGCAGTTATGCCGGGGACTCCTACGAGCAGTACTTC
TRBD1	TRBV6-5	TRBJ1-6	few	CASSSPGQGTNSPLHF	TGTGCCAGCAGTTCTCCGGGACAGGGGACCAATTCACCCCTCCACTTT
NA	TRBV21-1	TRBJ1-2	NA	CASSPNSPCRDRSKVLANYGYTF	TGTGCCAGCAGCCCAAATTCCCCGTGCAGGGATCGGTCTAAGGTCCTGGCTAACTATGGCTACACCTTC
NA	TRBV28	TRBJ2-7	NA	CASSRTISEQYF	TGTGCCAGCAGCAGGACAATTTCCGAGCAGTACTTC
NA	TRBV28	TRBJ1-1	few	CASTPQLNTEAFF	TGTGCCAGCACCCCACAGCTAAACACTGAAGCTTTCTTT
TRBD1	TRBV6-5	TRBJ1-3	NA	CASRGDRPGNTIYF	TGTGCCAGCAGGGGGGACAGGCCCGGTAACACCATATATTTT
TRBD2	TRBV5-1	TRBJ2-7	NA	CASTPSTSGKNEQYF	TGCGCCAGCACACCCTCGACTAGCGGGAAAAACGAGCAGTACTTC
NA	TRBV6-1	TRBJ2-2	NA	CASSEAAANTGELFF	TGTGCCAGCAGTGAAGCAGCTGCGAACACCGGGGAGCTGTTTTTT
NA	TRBV5-4	TRBJ1-1	NA	CASSLAGGGNTEAFF	TGTGCCAGCAGCTTGGCCGGGGGGGGGAACACTGAAGCTTTCTTT
NA	TRBV5-5	TRBJ2-2	NA	CASSFLTTWAGVNAGELFF	TGTGCCAGCAGCTTTCTGACGACGTGGGCAGGGGTGAACGCCGGGGAGCTGTTTTTT
NA	TRBV4-3	TRBJ1-2	NA	CASSQGQRLYYGYTF	TGCGCCAGCAGCCAAGGGCAAAGACTATACTATGGCTACACCTTC
TRBD2	TRBV7-2	TRBJ2-3	NA	CASSLAAGGDTQYF	TGTGCCAGCAGCTTAGCGGCGGGGGGAGATACGCAGTATTTT
TRBD2	TRBV5-1	TRBJ2-2	NA	CASSLIGLAGGTGELFF	TGCGCCAGCAGCTTGATAGGACTAGCGGGAGGAACCGGGGAGCTGTTTTTT
TRBD1	TRBV7-9	TRBJ2-2	NA	CASNSRTGPNTGELFF	TGTGCCAGCAATAGCAGGACAGGCCCTAACACCGGGGAGCTGTTTTTT